This is a list of T cell receptor beta chains from one sample in a study of molecular identifiers for immune sequencing clone quantification. TCRdb itself ran the PCR reads through MiXCR, one entry per CDR3 protein. The data show around 460,000 distinct CDR3 sequences, about 25% seen once. The source material was naive CD8+ T cells from blood, with Jurkat cell RNA spiked in. These receptors were obtained from a human donor in good health. Some libraries in this study had Jurkat cell RNA spiked in. Both conserved end residues are part of each CDR3. Fields, in order: D gene, J gene, clone size, CDR3 length, V gene, CDR3 protein, CDR3 DNA. The D gene is left open where the match is weak. Size values are once, few and many counts, or a class for expanded clones, and some rows have none.

- | TRBJ2-2 | - | 12 | TRBV6-5 | CASTNQGGELFF | TGTGCCAGCACCAACCAAGGCGGGGAGCTGTTTTTT
- | TRBJ2-6 | few | 20 | TRBV4-1 | CASSQEESWGAYSGANVLTF | TGCGCCAGCAGCCAAGAAGAGTCGTGGGGGGCCTACTCTGGGGCCAACGTCCTGACTTTC
- | TRBJ2-2 | many | 15 | TRBV2 | CASSAFSSNTGELFF | TGTGCCAGCAGTGCGTTTTCTTCGAACACCGGGGAGCTGTTTTTT
- | TRBJ1-5 | - | 13 | TRBV4-1 | CASSPRSKQPQHF | TGCGCCAGCAGCCCCCGTAGCAAACAGCCCCAGCATTTT
TRBD2 | TRBJ2-3 | few | 18 | TRBV6-2/TRBV6-3 | CASSYSSSWTSGTDTQYF | TGTGCCAGCAGTTACTCGAGTAGTTGGACTAGCGGCACAGATACGCAGTATTTT
- | TRBJ1-5 | - | 16 | TRBV20-1 | CSARDYDGVSNQPQHF | TGCAGTGCTAGGGACTACGATGGGGTTAGCAATCAGCCCCAGCATTTT
- | TRBJ2-5 | few | 13 | TRBV18 | CASSPRQPETQYF | TGTGCCAGCTCACCACGACAGCCAGAGACCCAGTACTTC
- | TRBJ2-5 | - | 15 | TRBV7-9 | CASSPLTGGRETQYF | TGTGCCAGCAGCCCACTCACCGGAGGTCGGGAGACCCAGTACTTC
TRBD1 | TRBJ2-5 | few | 13 | TRBV6-5 | CASKGQIKETQYF | TGTGCCAGCAAGGGACAGATTAAAGAGACCCAGTACTTC
- | TRBJ2-5 | many | 14 | TRBV3-1 | CASSLEDSIETQYF | TGTGCCAGCAGCCTAGAGGACAGCATAGAGACCCAGTACTTC
TRBD1 | TRBJ2-2 | - | 14 | TRBV19 | CASKGQGVTGELFF | TGTGCCAGTAAGGGACAGGGGGTAACCGGGGAGCTGTTTTTT
- | TRBJ2-7 | - | 13 | TRBV6-2/TRBV6-3 | CAGSSGTTYEQYF | TGTGCCGGCTCCTCGGGGACGACCTACGAGCAGTACTTC
- | TRBJ2-3 | - | 16 | TRBV19 | CASSIGQRSPTDTQYF | TGTGCCAGTAGTATAGGTCAGCGTTCCCCCACAGATACGCAGTATTTT
- | TRBJ2-7 | once | 11 | TRBV29-1 | CSAELGSTQYF | TGCAGCGCTGAGTTAGGTAGTACGCAGTACTTC
- | TRBJ2-7 | once | 14 | TRBV2 | CASADAGRTYEQYF | TGTGCCAGCGCGGATGCCGGGAGAACCTACGAGCAGTACTTC
- | TRBJ1-1 | few | 15 | TRBV27 | CASRPGTLFSTEAFF | TGTGCCAGCAGGCCCGGGACACTATTTTCCACTGAAGCTTTCTTT
TRBD2 | TRBJ2-7 | few | 16 | TRBV20-1 | CSAGTSGTSFHHEQYF | TGCAGTGCGGGGACTAGCGGGACGAGTTTTCACCACGAGCAGTACTTC
- | TRBJ2-3 | - | 15 | TRBV12-3/TRBV12-4 | CASSNRHGGTDTQYF | TGTGCCAGCAGCAACCGGCACGGTGGCACAGATACGCAGTATTTT
- | TRBJ2-3 | - | 19 | TRBV4-2 | CASSQDLHSRGPVTDTQYF | TGTGCCAGCAGCCAAGATCTCCACTCACGGGGCCCTGTAACAGATACGCAGTATTTT
- | TRBJ2-5 | many | 14 | TRBV7-9 | CASSFQGRAETQYF | TGTGCCAGCAGCTTCCAGGGGCGCGCGGAGACCCAGTACTTC
- | TRBJ2-4 | many | 19 | TRBV7-9 | CASSTPGTPVDMYGNIQYF | TGTGCCAGCAGCACTCCCGGGACGCCTGTGGATATGTATGGGAACATTCAGTACTTC
- | TRBJ2-3 | few | 16 | TRBV9 | CASSVSATTLTDTQYF | TGTGCCAGCAGCGTATCAGCCACGACTCTCACAGATACGCAGTATTTT
TRBD2 | TRBJ2-5 | many | 15 | TRBV7-9 | CASSSLAGAAETQYF | TGTGCCAGCAGCTCACTAGCGGGGGCGGCCGAGACCCAGTACTTC
TRBD2 | TRBJ2-3 | - | 19 | TRBV28 | CASSFPSSRLARVKDTQYF | TGTGCCAGCAGTTTCCCGAGCTCCAGACTAGCGAGAGTTAAAGATACGCAGTATTTT
- | TRBJ1-1 | many | 14 | TRBV15 | CATSRDYGGAEAFF | TGTGCCACCAGCAGAGATTACGGGGGGGCTGAAGCTTTCTTT
- | TRBJ2-7 | - | 15 | TRBV6-2/TRBV6-3 | CASSPTQMSSYEQYF | TGTGCCAGCAGTCCGACGCAGATGAGCTCCTACGAGCAGTACTTC
TRBD1 | TRBJ1-5 | - | 18 | TRBV4-3 | CASSQDWDRYYSNQPQHF | TGCGCCAGCAGCCAAGATTGGGACAGATACTATAGCAATCAGCCCCAGCATTTT
TRBD1 | TRBJ2-7 | - | 15 | TRBV6-5 | CASRTQTGTFYVQYF | TGTGCCAGCAGGACCCAGACAGGGACGTTCTACGTGCAGTACTTC
TRBD2 | TRBJ2-7 | few | 17 | TRBV13 | CASSSRGDGSIPYEQYF | TGTGCCAGCAGCTCCCGGGGGGACGGTTCAATCCCCTACGAGCAGTACTTC
TRBD2 | TRBJ2-3 | few | 17 | TRBV7-2 | CASSLATSGGALDTQYF | TGTGCCAGCAGCTTAGCAACTAGCGGGGGGGCCTTAGATACGCAGTATTTT
- | TRBJ1-2 | - | 14 | TRBV20-1 | CSAREGGGVYGYTF | TGCAGTGCTAGAGAGGGGGGGGGCGTCTATGGCTACACCTTC
- | TRBJ2-5 | few | 13 | TRBV13 | CASSSNGVETQYF | TGTGCCAGCAGCTCCAATGGGGTAGAGACCCAGTACTTC
- | TRBJ1-3 | many | 14 | TRBV7-9 | CASSFQVSGNTIYF | TGTGCCAGCAGCTTTCAGGTCTCTGGAAACACCATATATTTT
- | TRBJ2-7 | - | 14 | TRBV7-8 | CASSLLEGAYEQYF | TGTGCCAGCAGCTTACTCGAGGGTGCCTACGAGCAGTACTTC
TRBD2 | TRBJ2-7 | - | 15 | TRBV27 | CASSPGLAGGREQYF | TGTGCCAGCAGTCCTGGACTAGCGGGAGGCCGCGAGCAGTACTTC
TRBD2 | TRBJ2-7 | - | 15 | TRBV7-2 | CASSLTSMSSYEQYF | TGTGCCAGCAGCCTGACTAGCATGAGCTCCTACGAGCAGTACTTC
- | TRBJ2-7 | few | 14 | TRBV7-2 | CASSSTVGGYEQYF | TGTGCCAGCAGCTCCACGGTGGGGGGCTACGAGCAGTACTTC
- | TRBJ1-2 | few | 13 | TRBV16 | CASSQSTPNGYTF | TGTGCCAGCAGCCAATCTACCCCTAATGGCTACACCTTC
- | TRBJ2-1 | many | 15 | TRBV12-3/TRBV12-4 | CASSLGVGLYNEQFF | TGTGCCAGCAGTTTAGGGGTAGGCCTTTACAATGAGCAGTTCTTC
- | TRBJ1-1 | many | 12 | TRBV20-1 | CSAEGGQAEAFF | TGCAGTGCTGAGGGGGGGCAGGCTGAAGCTTTCTTT
- | TRBJ2-5 | - | 17 | TRBV4-1 | CASSQGRVSGFQETQYF | TGCGCCAGCAGCCAAGGTCGAGTTAGCGGATTCCAAGAGACCCAGTACTTC
- | TRBJ1-5 | - | 15 | TRBV24-1 | CATSDPPMVYQPQHF | TGTGCCACCAGTGACCCCCCCATGGTATATCAGCCCCAGCATTTT
- | TRBJ1-6 | - | 16 | TRBV3-1 | CASSEGTRVYNSPLHF | TGTGCCAGCAGCGAAGGGACGAGGGTCTATAATTCACCCCTCCACTTT
TRBD1 | TRBJ2-5 | many | 15 | TRBV5-1 | CASSFGQGVQETQYF | TGCGCCAGCAGCTTTGGACAGGGAGTACAAGAGACCCAGTACTTC
- | TRBJ1-1 | - | 16 | TRBV6-1 | CASSERGGYPNTEAFF | TGTGCCAGCAGTGAAAGGGGAGGATACCCGAACACTGAAGCTTTCTTT
TRBD2 | TRBJ2-2 | few | 17 | TRBV7-9 | CASSLETGGPSSGELFF | TGTGCCAGCAGCTTAGAAACGGGAGGGCCCTCTTCCGGGGAGCTGTTTTTT
- | TRBJ2-1 | few | 15 | TRBV20-1 | CSARGLGETYNEQFF | TGCAGTGCTAGAGGTTTGGGGGAGACCTACAATGAGCAGTTCTTC
- | TRBJ2-5 | many | 14 | TRBV14 | CASSRRGILQTQYF | TGTGCCAGCAGCAGGCGGGGTATCCTTCAGACCCAGTACTTC
- | TRBJ2-3 | - | 14 | TRBV11-2 | CASTWGRGADTQYF | TGTGCCAGCACATGGGGAAGGGGGGCAGATACGCAGTATTTT